The 11 T cell receptor beta chains in this list originate from one sample, sequenced in a study of blood T cell repertoires in COVID-19. Libraries were prepared by immunoSEQ multiplex PCR; TCRdb keeps only in-frame clonotypes and omits some of them. The data hold 390,000 or so clones, with 87% observed a single time. Sequenced: peripheral blood. Receptor source: a woman aged 25 to 45 with COVID-19, enrolled during active disease.

V gene TRBV25-1 combines with J gene TRBJ1-6; 10 bases match TRBD1. The CDR3 is 16 residues long. The ends lost 4 bases at V and 8 bases at J; junction bases unmatched: 8. The germline CDR1 and CDR2 sequences are MGHDK and SYGVNS. Written as DNA, the CDR3 is TGTGCCAGCAGTGGGCACTCCGGGACAGGGGATTCACCCCTCCACTTT. It translates to CASSGHSGTGDSPLHF.

The chain links TRBV5-5 to TRBJ1-4; 7 nucleotides agree with TRBD1. Germline CDR1 SGHKS, CDR2 YYEKEE (reference sequence). The V gene end was trimmed by 3 bases and the J gene end by 8 bases; junction bases not matched to a gene: 10. The CDR3 covers 15 residues. In DNA form, the CDR3 reads TGTGCCAGCAGCTCGACAGGGTCTTTTGGGGAAAAACTGTTTTTT. Its translation is CASSSTGSFGEKLFF. The variable domain in full, completed from reference TRBV5-5 and TRBJ1-4, reads DAGVTQSPTHLIKTRGQQVTLRCSPISGHKSVSWYQQVLGQGPQFIFQYYEKEERGRGNFPDRFSARQFPNYSSELNVNALLLGDSALYLCASSSTGSFGEKLFFGSGTQLSVL.

The chain joins TRBV5-1 to TRBJ2-1, with 9 bases fitting TRBD2. This CDR3 comprises 15 residues. J gave up 4 bases and V 0 bases, and 2 bases lay outside the gene matches. Germline CDR1 SGHRS, CDR2 YFSETQ. DNA for the CDR3: TGCGCCAGCAGCTTGGGGCGGGAGGGATACAATGAGCAGTTCTTC. Translation: CASSLGREGYNEQFF.

A single count supports this clone. The gene calls are TRBV6-5 and TRBJ2-3, with D maybe TRBD1 (5 bases). The V gene lost 4 bases and the J gene lost 2 bases, with 13 bases spanning the gap. The CDR3 totals 15 residues. Germline loops: CDR1 MNHEY, CDR2 SVGAGI. For the CDR3, the DNA is TGTGCCAGCAGTTCCCGAAGGGGCGTCACAGATACGCAGTATTTT. Its translation: CASSSRRGVTDTQYF.

The V call is TRBV3-1 (or the pseudogene TRBV3-2), the J call TRBJ2-7; the D is unclear. V gave up 0 bases and J gave up 6 bases, with 9 bases separating them. The CDR3 runs 13 residues. Germline values: CDR1 LGHDT, CDR2 YNNKEL (reference sequence). The CDR3 DNA sequence: TGTGCCAGCAGCCAAGATGATGGCGGCGAGCAGTACTTC. Protein product: CASSQDDGGEQYF.

The rearrangement uses TRBV3-1 (or the pseudogene TRBV3-2) and TRBJ2-7; a possible D gene is TRBD1 (6 bases). CDR1 is LGHDT, CDR2 YNNKEL, per germline (reference sequence). Trimming cost V 0 bases and J 6 bases, with 15 bases left between them. This CDR3 is 15 amino acids long. In DNA form, the CDR3 reads TGTGCCAGCAGCCAAGAATGGGGGCAGGGGTCCGAGCAGTACTTC. This sequence encodes CASSQEWGQGSEQYF.

This clone occurred many times. The V call is TRBV30, the J call TRBJ2-3; D is undetermined. The CDR3 contains 15 residues. CDR1 and CDR2 (germline): GTSNPN, SVGIG (reference sequence). Trimming took 4 bases from V and 4 from J, leaving 18 bases between them. In DNA form, the CDR3 reads TGTGCCTGGACTCTTAGTGGGTCGAGCGCAGATACGCAGTATTTT. The encoded protein is CAWTLSGSSADTQYF.

This chain connects TRBV10-3 to TRBJ2-1, with TRBD2 identical over 8 bases. Per germline, CDR1 ENHRY and CDR2 SYGVKD. The CDR3 covers 15 residues. The ends lost 5 bases at V and 2 bases at J; junction bases unmatched: 5. For the CDR3, the DNA is TGTGCCATCAGTCTGAGCGGGAGTGCCTACAATGAGCAGTTCTTC. Protein product: CAISLSGSAYNEQFF.

A note on this clone: The germline gene is not matched at one end of the junction; a read error may be the cause. This chain connects TRBV3-1 (or the pseudogene TRBV3-2) to TRBJ2-3; 9 bases map to TRBD1. This CDR3 has 16 amino acids. Per the germline V gene, CDR1 is LGHDT and CDR2 is YNNKEL (reference sequence). The CDR3 sequence is CASSKDRGASTDTQYF. CDR3 bases: TGTGCCAGCAGCAAAGACAGGGGGGCTAGCACAGATACGCAGTATTTT.

J is TRBJ2-7 and V is TRBV27; 11 bases map to TRBD2. The trim removed 7 bases at V and 3 bases at J, leaving 8 bases unmatched. Germline values: CDR1 MNHEY, CDR2 SMNVEV (reference sequence). The CDR3 extends over 15 amino acids. The CDR3 here is CASTRIAGGNYEQYF. CDR3 in DNA: TGTGCCAGCACCCGGATAGCGGGAGGGAACTACGAGCAGTACTTC.

This chain connects TRBV5-8 to TRBJ2-1, with D perhaps matching TRBD2 (6 bases). With 0 bases removed from V and 4 bases from J, the gap between germline ends came to 14 bases. CDR3 length: 16 amino acids. The V gene's germline CDR1 is SGHTS and CDR2 YDEGEE. For the CDR3, the DNA is TGTGCCAGCAGCTTGGCCGGCTGGAGGGAGTACAATGAGCAGTTCTTC. It translates to CASSLAGWREYNEQFF.